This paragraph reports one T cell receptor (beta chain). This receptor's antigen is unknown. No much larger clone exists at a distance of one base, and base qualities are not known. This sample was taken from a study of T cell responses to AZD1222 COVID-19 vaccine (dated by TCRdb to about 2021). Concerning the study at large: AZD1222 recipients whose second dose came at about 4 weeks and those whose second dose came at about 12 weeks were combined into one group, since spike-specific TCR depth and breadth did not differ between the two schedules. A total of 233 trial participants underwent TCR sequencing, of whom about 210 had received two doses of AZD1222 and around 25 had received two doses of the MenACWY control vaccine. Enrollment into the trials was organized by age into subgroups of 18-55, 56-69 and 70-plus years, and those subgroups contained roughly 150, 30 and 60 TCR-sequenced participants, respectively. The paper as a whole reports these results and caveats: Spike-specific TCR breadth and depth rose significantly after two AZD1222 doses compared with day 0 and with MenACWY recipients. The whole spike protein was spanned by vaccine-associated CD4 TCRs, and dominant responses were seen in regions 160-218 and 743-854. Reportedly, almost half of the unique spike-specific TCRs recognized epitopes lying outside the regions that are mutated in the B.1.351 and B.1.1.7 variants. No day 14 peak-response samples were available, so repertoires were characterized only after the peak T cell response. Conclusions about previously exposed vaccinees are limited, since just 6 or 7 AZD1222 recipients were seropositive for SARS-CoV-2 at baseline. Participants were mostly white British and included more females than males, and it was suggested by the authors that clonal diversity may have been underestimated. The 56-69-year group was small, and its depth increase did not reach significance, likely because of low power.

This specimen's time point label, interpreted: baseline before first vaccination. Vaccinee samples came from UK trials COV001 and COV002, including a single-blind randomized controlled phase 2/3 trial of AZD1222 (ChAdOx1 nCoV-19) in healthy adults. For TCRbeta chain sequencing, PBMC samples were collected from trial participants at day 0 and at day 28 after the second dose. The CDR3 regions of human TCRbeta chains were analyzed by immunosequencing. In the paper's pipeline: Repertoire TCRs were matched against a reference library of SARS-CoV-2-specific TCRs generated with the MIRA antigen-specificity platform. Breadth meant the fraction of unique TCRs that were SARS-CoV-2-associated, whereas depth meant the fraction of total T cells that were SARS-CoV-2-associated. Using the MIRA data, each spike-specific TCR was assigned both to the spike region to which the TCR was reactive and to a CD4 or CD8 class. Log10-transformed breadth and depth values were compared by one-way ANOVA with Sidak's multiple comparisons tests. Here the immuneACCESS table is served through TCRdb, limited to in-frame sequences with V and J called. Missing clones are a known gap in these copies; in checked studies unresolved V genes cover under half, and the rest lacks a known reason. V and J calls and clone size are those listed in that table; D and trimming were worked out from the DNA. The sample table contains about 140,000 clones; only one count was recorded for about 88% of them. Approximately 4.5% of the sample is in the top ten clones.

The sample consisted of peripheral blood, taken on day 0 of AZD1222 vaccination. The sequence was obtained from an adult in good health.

The CDR3 here reads CASSQEEPFYSTDTQYF. The DNA is as follows: TGTGCCAGCAGCCAAGAGGAGCCGTTCTATAGCACAGATACGCAGTATTTT. Recombination linked TRBV14 to TRBJ2-3, with the D gene not clear enough to name. From the cysteine through the phenylalanine, the CDR3 covers 17 amino acids. Just the 51-base CDR3 DNA is kept, in frame starting at base 1. In the germline V gene, CDR1 corresponds to SGHDN and CDR2 to FVKESK. V gives up 0 bases and J gives up 0 bases, and the segment between their germline ends measures 13 bases.